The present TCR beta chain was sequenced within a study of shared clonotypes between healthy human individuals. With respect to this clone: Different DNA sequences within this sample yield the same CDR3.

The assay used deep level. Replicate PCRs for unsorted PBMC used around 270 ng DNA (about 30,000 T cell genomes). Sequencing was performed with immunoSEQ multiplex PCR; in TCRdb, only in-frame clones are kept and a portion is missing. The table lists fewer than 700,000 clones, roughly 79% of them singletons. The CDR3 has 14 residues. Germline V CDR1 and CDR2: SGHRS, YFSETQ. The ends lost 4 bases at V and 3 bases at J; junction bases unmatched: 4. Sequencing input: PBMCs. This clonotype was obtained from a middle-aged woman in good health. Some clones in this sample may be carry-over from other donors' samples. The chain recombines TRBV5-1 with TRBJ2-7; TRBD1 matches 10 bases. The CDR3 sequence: CASSNGQGGYEQYF. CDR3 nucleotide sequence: TGCGCCAGCAGCAATGGACAGGGGGGCTACGAGCAGTACTTC.